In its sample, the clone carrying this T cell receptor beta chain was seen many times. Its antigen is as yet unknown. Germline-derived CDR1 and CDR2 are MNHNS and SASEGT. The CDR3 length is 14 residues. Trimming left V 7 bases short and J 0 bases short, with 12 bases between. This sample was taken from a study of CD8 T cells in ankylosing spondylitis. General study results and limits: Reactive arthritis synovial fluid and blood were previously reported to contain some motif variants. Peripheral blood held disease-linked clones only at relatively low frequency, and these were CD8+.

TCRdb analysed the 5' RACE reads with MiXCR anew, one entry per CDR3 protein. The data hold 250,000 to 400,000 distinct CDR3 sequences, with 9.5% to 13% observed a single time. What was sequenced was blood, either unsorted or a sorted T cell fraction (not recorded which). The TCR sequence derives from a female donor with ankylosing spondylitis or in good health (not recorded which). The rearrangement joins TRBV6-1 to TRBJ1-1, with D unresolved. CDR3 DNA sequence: TGTGCCAGCAAACGACGGTTAATGAACACTGAAGCTTTCTTT. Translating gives CASKRRLMNTEAFF.